This TCR beta chain was documented in a study of shared clonotypes between healthy human individuals. Sequenced by immunoSEQ multiplex PCR; TCRdb stores in-frame clones only, minus some. The sample comprises 2 million to 2.5 million clones, more than 90% of which are singletons, and 0.1% to 0.15% rests with the top ten. This receptor was obtained from a man aged 18 to 30 in good health. Sequences were obtained from naive CD4+ T cells sorted from blood. The subset denotes: CD45RA+ positively selected.

The CDR3 DNA reads as TGTGCCAGCAGCTTGGTTCAGGGGGTTTCCAATGAGCAGTTCTTC. Amino acid sequence: CASSLVQGVSNEQFF. This chain connects TRBV7-2 to TRBJ2-1; 7 nucleotides align to TRBD1. Germline trimming cut 3 bases from V and 6 bases from J; bases unmatched to any gene: 8. The CDR3 sequence is 15 residues long. Looked up from germline, CDR1 is SGHTA and CDR2 is FQGNSA. Full variable domain (rest looked up from reference TRBV7-2 and TRBJ2-1): GAGVSQSPSNKVTEKGKDVELRCDPISGHTALYWYRQSLGQGLEFLIYFQGNSAPDKSGLPSDRFSAERTGGSVSTLTIQRTQQEDSAVYLCASSLVQGVSNEQFFGPGTRLTVL.